These 15 T cell receptor beta chains were sequenced from one sample in a study of shared clonotypes between healthy human individuals. The protocol was immunoSEQ multiplex PCR, while the TCRdb copy is restricted to in-frame clones and leaves out a portion. This sample has 1,500,000 or so clones, with approximately 98.5% found just once. Input material: naive CD4+ T cells sorted from blood. Stated subset: CD45RA+ positively selected. These receptors all come from a man younger than 45 in good health.

The V gene is TRBV7-2, the J gene TRBJ1-1, with D maybe TRBD1 (5 bases). The length of the CDR3 is 17 residues. V lost 5 bases to trimming and J lost 4 bases, with 23 bases between them. From germline, CDR1 is SGHTA and CDR2 FQGNSA. The CDR3 bases are TGTGCCAGCAGCCCCGGGGGTCTGATGGTAATAGGCACTGAAGCTTTCTTT. Protein sequence: CASSPGGLMVIGTEAFF. Combining the CDR3 with reference TRBV7-2 and TRBJ1-1 gives the whole variable domain GAGVSQSPSNKVTEKGKDVELRCDPISGHTALYWYRQSLGQGLEFLIYFQGNSAPDKSGLPSDRFSAERTGGSVSTLTIQRTQQEDSAVYLCASSPGGLMVIGTEAFFGQGTRLTVV.

The CDR3: CASSLLEPDGYTF. The CDR3 nucleotides read TGCGCCAGCAGCTTGCTAGAACCGGATGGCTACACCTTC. This chain joins TRBV5-1 and TRBJ1-2; D not resolved. Trimming cost V 1 base and J 6 bases, with 10 bases left between them. The germline V gene encodes CDR1 SGHRS and CDR2 YFSETQ. The length of the CDR3 is 13 residues.

CDR3 nucleotide sequence: TGCGCCAGCAGCTTGGCCCGGGACAGACTCAAAGAGACCCAGTACTTC. Encoded protein: CASSLARDRLKETQYF. The chain couples TRBV5-1 to TRBJ2-5, with 7 bases matching TRBD1. Germline V gene sequence: CDR1 SGHRS, CDR2 YFSETQ. V dropped 0 bases and J dropped 3; count of bases not matched to a gene: 8. The CDR3 has 16 residues.

The rearrangement uses TRBV19 and TRBJ1-1, with 7 bases fitting TRBD1. After removal of 4 bases from V and 6 bases from J, the junction contained 11 bases not matched to a gene. The length of the CDR3 is 15 residues. Germline V CDR1 and CDR2: LNHDA, SQIVND (reference sequence). The CDR3 coding sequence is TGTGCCAGTAGTAAGCGACAGGGCCGGGTGCCTGAAGCTTTCTTT. Its translation is CASSKRQGRVPEAFF.

V usage is TRBV7-8 and J usage is TRBJ1-1, with a possible D match to TRBD1 (5 bases). The CDR3 is 17 residues long. Germline V gene lookup returns CDR1 SGHVS and CDR2 FQNEAQ. The ends were cut back, 5 bases at V and 1 base at J, with 20 bases in the middle. The CDR3 DNA is TGTGCCAGCAGCCGCAAGAGCAACTCACAGGCGAACACTGAAGCTTTCTTT. This encodes CASSRKSNSQANTEAFF.

The genes are TRBV11-2 and TRBJ2-7; 8 nucleotides line up with TRBD1. Germline lookup yields CDR1 SGHAT and CDR2 FQNNGV. The CDR3 totals 12 residues. With V trimmed by 10 bases and J by 4 bases, 6 bases remained unmatched. CDR3 sequence: CATMTGVYEQYF. In DNA form, the CDR3 reads TGTGCCACAATGACAGGGGTATACGAGCAGTACTTC.

The chain combines TRBV4-3 with TRBJ2-7, with 9 nucleotides matching TRBD2. The V gene end was trimmed by 0 bases and the J gene end by 2 bases; junction bases not matched to a gene: 5. CDR1 and CDR2 (germline): LGHNA, YSLEER. This CDR3 region has 16 residues. CDR3 bases: TGCGCCAGCAGCCAAGATCTTCAGCGGGAGGCCTACGAGCAGTACTTC. Translated: CASSQDLQREAYEQYF.

The gene calls are TRBV7-8 and TRBJ2-2, with D perhaps matching TRBD1 (6 bases). The V end was cut by 4 bases, the J end by 7 bases, with 19 bases between. The V gene's germline CDR1 is SGHVS and CDR2 FQNEAQ. This CDR3 has 16 residues. CDR3 sequence (DNA): TGTGCCAGCAGCTCGTACCGGGACAAGGTGTGCGGGGAGCTGTTTTTT. Translated: CASSSYRDKVCGELFF.

The chain is built from TRBV28 and TRBJ1-4; the match to TRBD1 covers 7 bases. CDR1 MDHEN and CDR2 SYDVKM come from the germline V gene. The CDR3 consists of 14 residues. J was trimmed by 7 bases and V by 7 bases; bases with no gene match: 9. The CDR3 here is CASTQGGDREKLFF. CDR3 coding DNA: TGTGCCAGCACGCAGGGGGGGGATCGTGAAAAACTGTTTTTT.

As DNA, the CDR3 is TGTGCCAGCGGTAGACAGGGGATTACCTACGAGCAGTACTTC. Its translation is CASGRQGITYEQYF. The rearrangement joins TRBV14 to TRBJ2-7, with TRBD1 matching 8 bases. This CDR3 comprises 14 residues. Trimming took 8 bases from V and 2 from J; bases not matched to a gene: 8. Germline CDR1 and CDR2: SGHDN and FVKESK.

V gene TRBV21-1 combines with J gene TRBJ1-4; the D call of TRBD1 is as the table states it, not checked on the DNA. TRBV21-1 represents a pseudogene. This CDR3 is built from 14 residues. The CDR3 reads CASRRQGSNEKLFF. The DNA for the CDR3 is TGTGCCAGCCGCCGGCAGGGCTCCAATGAAAAACTGTTTTTT.

The V and J genes are TRBV5-1 and TRBJ2-1; 10 bases fit TRBD2. J lost 7 bases, V lost 0 bases, and 7 bases had no gene match. This CDR3 region has 16 residues. Germline V gene sequence: CDR1 SGHRS, CDR2 YFSETQ. CDR3 amino acids: CASSLAEELAGNEQFF. The CDR3 DNA reads as TGCGCCAGCAGCTTGGCCGAAGAACTAGCGGGAAATGAGCAGTTCTTC.

The chain carries TRBV5-4 and TRBJ2-7, with TRBD2 identical over 13 bases. From germline, CDR1 is SGHNT and CDR2 YYREEE (reference sequence). J lost 5 bases, V lost 0 bases, and 2 bases had no gene match. This CDR3 is 15 amino acids long. The CDR3 DNA follows: TGTGCCAGCAGCTTGGAAGGGACTAGCGGGGACGAGCAGTACTTC. This translates into CASSLEGTSGDEQYF.

The CDR3 region is CASSTPGQGYEQYF. DNA of the CDR3: TGCGCCAGCAGCACACCGGGACAGGGGTACGAGCAGTACTTC. The chain carries TRBV4-1 and TRBJ2-7; TRBD1 matches at 10 bases. Germline assignment: CDR1 MGHRA and CDR2 YSYEKL. The CDR3 contains 14 residues. Trimming took 5 bases from V and 4 from J; bases not matched to a gene: 5.

The gene calls are TRBV18 and TRBJ1-5, with a possible D match to TRBD1 (5 bases). This CDR3 is 14 amino acids long. Deletions cut 3 bases from V and 2 bases from J, with 8 bases between. Germline lookup yields CDR1 KGHSH and CDR2 LQKENI. The CDR3 DNA follows: TGTGCCAGCTCACCGGGACTAGGCAATCAGCCCCAGCATTTT. This translates into CASSPGLGNQPQHF.